The rows below give T cell receptor beta chains drawn from one sample of a study of OX40 agonist ivuxolimab in advanced cancers. Sequencing used immunoSEQ multiplex PCR; TCRdb keeps in-frame clones, though not all of them. The sample consists of tens of thousands of clones, about nine tenths of them appearing once. Sequencing used CD4+ or CD8+ T cells sorted from blood, obtained in a trial of the OX40 agonist ivuxolimab. These receptors were taken from an adult with an advanced solid tumor such as melanoma, head and neck, liver or kidney cancer. CDR3s include the opening cysteine and the closing phenylalanine or tryptophan. The D gene is left open where the match is weak. Some rows mark clone size as missing; the rest say once, few, many or name a class of expanded clone.

clone size	V gene	D gene	J gene	CDR3 protein	CDR3 DNA
.	TRBV5-4	.	TRBJ1-1	CASSFDGEAFF	TGTGCCAGCAGCTTCGACGGTGAAGCTTTCTTT
.	TRBV30	TRBD1	TRBJ2-3	CAWSTPFVGDREAPDTQYF	TGTGCCTGGAGTACCCCCTTCGTGGGGGACAGGGAGGCCCCAGATACGCAGTATTTT
.	TRBV6-6	TRBD1	TRBJ2-5	CASSHSADRGWETQYF	TGTGCCAGCAGCCATTCCGCGGACAGGGGTTGGGAGACCCAGTACTTC
.	TRBV10-3	.	TRBJ2-7	CAISETLPPPLEQYF	TGTGCCATCAGTGAGACCCTGCCGCCCCCTCTCGAGCAGTACTTC
.	TRBV15	.	TRBJ1-1	CATSRDQGNEAFF	TGTGCCACCAGCAGAGATCAGGGCAATGAAGCTTTCTTT
once	TRBV5-1	.	TRBJ2-7	CASSFQGGISYEQYF	TGCGCCAGCAGCTTTCAGGGTGGGATTTCCTACGAGCAGTACTTC
.	TRBV19	.	TRBJ1-5	CASSLYSPTVANQPQHF	TGTGCCAGTAGTTTGTATAGCCCGACAGTTGCGAATCAGCCCCAGCATTTT
.	TRBV5-6	TRBD2	TRBJ2-1	CASSLALAGGEQFF	TGTGCCAGCAGCTTGGCTTTAGCGGGAGGTGAGCAGTTCTTC
once	TRBV7-6	.	TRBJ2-5	CASSPLLAQETQYF	TGTGCCAGCAGCCCGTTGTTGGCCCAAGAGACCCAGTACTTC
few	TRBV7-9	TRBD2	TRBJ2-2	CASSPRLAGGTGELFF	TGTGCCAGCAGCCCCCGACTAGCGGGAGGGACCGGGGAGCTGTTTTTT
.	TRBV6-5	.	TRBJ2-7	CASSYSRDRPYEQYF	TGTGCCAGCAGTTACTCGAGGGACCGTCCCTACGAGCAGTACTTC
.	TRBV27	.	TRBJ1-1	CASSLSSGGAGGTEAFF	TGTGCCAGCAGTTTATCTTCTGGAGGGGCGGGCGGCACTGAAGCTTTCTTT
.	TRBV27	.	TRBJ1-1	CASATAGTNTEAFF	TGTGCCAGCGCGACTGCAGGGACGAACACTGAAGCTTTCTTT
once	TRBV28	.	TRBJ1-5	CASWAGRQPQHF	TGTGCCAGCTGGGCTGGCCGTCAGCCCCAGCATTTT
.	TRBV7-9	.	TRBJ2-7	CASSSQEGFPLYEQYF	TGTGCCAGCAGCTCTCAAGAGGGCTTCCCCCTCTACGAGCAGTACTTC
.	TRBV10-2	TRBD1	TRBJ2-5	CASSVRDRKETQYF	TGCGCCAGCAGTGTCCGGGACAGAAAAGAGACCCAGTACTTC
once	TRBV5-1	.	TRBJ1-4	CASSLDPAVRGKLFF	TGCGCCAGCAGCTTGGATCCCGCCGTCCGTGGAAAACTGTTTTTT
.	TRBV29-1	TRBD2	TRBJ2-2	CSVHGLADEWGGELFF	TGCAGCGTCCACGGACTAGCGGACGAGTGGGGCGGGGAGCTGTTTTTT
.	TRBV13	.	TRBJ2-7	CASSGLSSYEQYF	TGTGCCAGCAGCGGTCTGAGCTCCTACGAGCAGTACTTC
.	TRBV9	.	TRBJ2-7	CASSVGGRPYEQCF	TGTGCCAGCAGCGTAGGAGGCAGGCCCTACGAGCAGTGCTTC
.	TRBV29-1	.	TRBJ2-7	CSATGLQSYEQYF	TGCAGCGCTACCGGTCTCCAATCCTACGAGCAGTACTTC